These 9 T cell receptor beta chains were all obtained from the same sample, sequenced in a study of monozygotic twins with cystic fibrosis. Some clones are missing from TCRdb's copy, which holds only in-frame ones; the method was immunoSEQ multiplex PCR. This table has tens of thousands of clones, less than 95% appearing once. The source material was blood. These TCRs come from a girl aged 2-9 years with cystic fibrosis.

The CDR3 sequence: CASSSGQGSYEQYF. CDR3 nucleotide sequence: TGTGCCAGCAGCTCAGGCCAGGGCTCCTACGAGCAGTACTTC. This chain joins TRBV7-8 and TRBJ2-7; D may be TRBD1 (5 bases). The V gene's germline CDR1 is SGHVS and CDR2 FQNEAQ. This CDR3 is built from 14 residues. Deletions cut 4 bases from V and 0 bases from J, with 10 bases between.

This clone showed up just once. The CDR3 sequence: CASSRTVLNEKLFF. DNA of the CDR3: TGTGCCAGCAGCAGGACAGTCCTTAATGAAAAACTGTTTTTT. The V call is TRBV7-9, the J call TRBJ1-4, with TRBD1 as a possible D gene (6 bases). The germline V gene encodes CDR1 SEHNR and CDR2 FQNEAQ (reference sequence). Trimming shortened V by 5 bases and J by 4 bases, and 11 bases separated the two germline ends. The CDR3 sequence is 14 residues long.

This clone was picked up a small number of times. The V and J genes are TRBV30 and TRBJ1-1; no clear D. The CDR3 consists of 13 residues. V shed 0 bases and J shed 3 bases, with 8 bases lying between them. Germline V gene data show CDR1 as GTSNPN and CDR2 as SVGIG (reference sequence). The CDR3 bases are TGTGCCTGGAGTGTACGCACCTACACTGAAGCTTTCTTT. Its translation: CAWSVRTYTEAFF.

This chain connects TRBV30 to TRBJ2-3, with 11 positions matching TRBD2. The CDR3 consists of 16 residues. In germline, CDR1 is GTSNPN, CDR2 SVGIG (reference sequence). Trimming cost V 2 bases and J 2 bases; bases outside gene matches: 6. CDR3 in DNA: TGTGCCTGGAGTAGGGTTAGCGGGGGGGACACAGATACGCAGTATTTT. It yields the protein CAWSRVSGGDTDTQYF. Filled out from reference TRBV30 and TRBJ2-3, the complete variable domain reads SQTIHQWPATLVQPVGSPLSLECTVEGTSNPNLYWYRQAAGRGLQLLFYSVGIGQISSEVPQNLSASRPQDRQFILSSKKLLLSDSGFYLCAWSRVSGGDTDTQYFGPGTRLTVL.

This chain links TRBV4-3 with TRBJ1-2, with 7 bases matching TRBD1. The V gene end was trimmed by 2 bases and the J gene end by 5 bases; junction bases not matched to a gene: 8. The CDR3 covers 15 residues. Germline loops: CDR1 LGHNA, CDR2 YSLEER. The CDR3 DNA sequence: TGCGCCAGCAGCCAAACCGACAGGGTTGAATATGGCTACACCTTC. Translating gives CASSQTDRVEYGYTF.

J is TRBJ2-7 and V is TRBV30, with 9 nucleotides matching TRBD2. V lost 2 bases to trimming and J lost 2 bases; unmatched junction nucleotides: 7. CDR3 size: 15 residues. CDR1 GTSNPN and CDR2 SVGIG come from the germline V gene (reference sequence). The CDR3 DNA is TGTGCCTGGAGTCACCTAGCGGGGAGGGCCTACGAGCAGTACTTC. Encoded protein: CAWSHLAGRAYEQYF.

The V gene is TRBV21-1, the J gene TRBJ2-7; the DNA was not compared with TRBD1, the D call given in the table. TRBV21-1 is a documented pseudogene. The CDR3 is 12 residues long. CDR3 nucleotide sequence: TGTGCCAGACGGGACAGGTCCTACGAGCAGTACTTC. Protein product: CARRDRSYEQYF.

This CDR3 is CASSQGVAGGNEETQYF. CDR3 nucleotide sequence: TGCGCCAGCAGCCAAGGGGTAGCGGGGGGTAATGAAGAGACCCAGTACTTC. The gene calls are TRBV4-3 and TRBJ2-5; 10 nucleotides agree with TRBD2. Trimming took 1 base from V and 3 from J; bases not matched to a gene: 8. The length of the CDR3 is 17 residues. Germline assignment: CDR1 LGHNA and CDR2 YSLEER.

This clone has only one observation. V and J are TRBV18 and TRBJ2-1; weak D call: TRBD1 (8 bases). Trimming removed 1 base at V and 4 bases at J, with 14 bases between. This CDR3 has 16 residues. Germline lookup yields CDR1 KGHSH and CDR2 LQKENI. The CDR3 coding sequence is TGTGCCAGCTCACCACAACAGGGGGGGACTTACAATGAGCAGTTCTTC. It specifies CASSPQQGGTYNEQFF.